The entry that follows covers one TCR beta chain sequence. Its antigen is not known. The germline V gene has CDR1 ENHRY and CDR2 SYGVKD. This CDR3 spans 16 amino acids. V shed 3 bases and J 4 bases; nucleotides not matched to a gene: 8. The sample originates from a study of T cell clones after liver transplantation. Whole-study context: TCRbeta sequencing after a pre-transplant mixed lymphocyte reaction identified graft-donor-reactive clones, later tracked in post-transplant blood. Three of the eight recipients were HCV-positive; the rest had non-autoimmune, non-viral transplant indications. General study results and limits: Graft donor-reactive T cells possibly entered the graft instead of undergoing deletion.

Here immunoSEQ multiplex PCR was the method, and the copy in TCRdb shows in-frame clones only, minus some. The sample shows tens of thousands of clones, 70% to 80% of them seen only once. This TCR was recovered from a human donor who received a liver transplant. The sample consisted of CD4+ T cells from blood, taken before liver transplant. V gene TRBV10-3 combines with J gene TRBJ1-3; the match to TRBD1 covers 8 bases. DNA for the CDR3: TGTGCCATCAGTGACCGGAGACAGGGGCAGGGAAACACCATATATTTT. Protein sequence: CAISDRRQGQGNTIYF.